These 4 T cell receptor beta chains were all obtained from the same sample, sequenced in a study of lymphopenia after photon versus proton radiotherapy. Measured with immunoSEQ multiplex PCR; TCRdb has only the in-frame clones, and not every one. Of some 41,000 clones in the sample, 85% to 90% are singletons; the top ten hold approximately 2.9%. This specimen was peripheral blood, taken from a patient treated with photon-based radiotherapy. The receptors originated from a man aged 50-59 years with gastric cancer.

The chain joins TRBV29-1 to TRBJ2-5, with 9 bases fitting TRBD2. This CDR3 has 12 amino acids. In germline, CDR1 is SQVTM, CDR2 ANQGSEA. The trim removed 6 bases at V and 6 bases at J, leaving 5 bases unmatched. The CDR3 loop reads CSVEREVQTQYF. DNA for the CDR3: TGCAGCGTAGAGCGGGAGGTTCAGACCCAGTACTTC.

V is TRBV5-8 and J is TRBJ1-4; 7 positions agree with TRBD1. The J segment lost 7 bases and the V segment lost 2 bases, leaving 8 bases of the junction unmatched. CDR3 length equals 15 residues. Germline lookup yields CDR1 SGHTS and CDR2 YDEGEE. CDR3: CASSLSTGTPEKLFF. The CDR3 DNA reads as TGTGCCAGCAGCTTATCGACAGGGACCCCTGAAAAACTGTTTTTT.

The rearrangement uses TRBV10-3 and TRBJ2-5; 9 bases map to TRBD1. The V and J ends lost 4 bases and 4 bases, in that order; junction bases with no gene match: 4. The CDR3 runs 14 residues. The V gene's germline CDR1 is ENHRY and CDR2 SYGVKD. The CDR3 DNA reads as TGTGCCATCAGTGCGACAGGGGGGGGAGAGACCCAGTACTTC. Translation gives CAISATGGGETQYF.

This clone occurred once. The chain uses TRBV7-9 and TRBJ2-1, with 11 bases aligning to TRBD1. The CDR3 is 14 residues long. CDR1 is SEHNR, CDR2 FQNEAQ, per germline (reference sequence). The trim removed 8 bases at V and 6 bases at J, leaving 6 bases unmatched. The CDR3 coding sequence is TGTGCCAGCCTGGACAGGGGGCATGCCAATGAGCAGTTCTTC. It yields the protein CASLDRGHANEQFF.